This TCR beta chain was identified during a study of blood T cell repertoires in COVID-19. Study overall: Acute-phase and convalescent COVID-19 samples originated in the United States, Italy and Spain. The cDNA or gDNA used as material had been derived from T cells, B-cell-depleted T cells, or PBMCs.

Germline V gives CDR1 SGDLS, CDR2 YYNGEE. V lost 4 bases and J lost 4, with 15 bases in between. This CDR3 contains 15 residues. Authors' data handling: Using reference gene primer amplification, nucleated cell counts were estimated. Assay used: immunoSEQ multiplex PCR; TCRdb lists only in-frame clones, some missing. That table furnishes V, J and clone size, whereas the DNA furnished D and trimming. This table has over 150,000 clones, 85% to 90% appearing once. Material for sequencing was peripheral blood. The sequence derives from a man between 65 and 85 years old with active or convalescent COVID-19. This chain uses TRBV9 with TRBJ1-5; tentative D call: TRBD1 (6 bases). CDR3 bases: TGTGCCAGCAGCTCAGACGGACAGTTTAATCAGCCCCAGCATTTT. Protein: CASSSDGQFNQPQHF.